Included here is one T cell receptor (beta chain) sequence, with context. This sample is drawn from a study of cytomegalovirus exposure and HLA in healthy donors. The study ran its PCR with 60 Vbeta and 13 Jbeta primers. Some clones are missing from TCRdb's copy, which holds only in-frame ones; the method was immunoSEQ multiplex PCR. The repertoire consists of approximately 140,000 clones, with over 60% occurring once and the leading ten covering about 2.6%. The specimen sequenced was PBMCs. The receptor comes from a human donor in good health.

Here the CDR3 DNA reads TGTGCCAGCAGTCATTCCGGGACTAGCGGGAGGGCTGGTGAGACCCAGTACTTC. This sequence encodes CASSHSGTSGRAGETQYF. This chain uses TRBV27 with TRBJ2-5; 16 nucleotides line up with TRBD2. CDR1 MNHEY and CDR2 SMNVEV come from the germline V gene (reference sequence). This CDR3 spans 18 amino acids. V gave up 5 bases and J gave up 5 bases; unmatched junction bases: 11.